The 28 T cell receptor beta chains in this list originate from one sample, sequenced in a study of blood T cell repertoires in COVID-19. Measured with immunoSEQ multiplex PCR; TCRdb has only the in-frame clones, and not every one. The sample yields approximately 220,000 clones, around 84% seen once. The specimen sequenced was PBMCs or T cells enriched from blood (not recorded which). The receptors come from a woman between 40 and 55 years old who had recovered from COVID-19.

V usage is TRBV4-1 and J usage is TRBJ1-1; 10 bases align to TRBD1. This CDR3 spans 13 amino acids. Unmatched junction bases numbered 1, after V lost 3 bases and J lost 6 bases. Germline values: CDR1 MGHRA, CDR2 YSYEKL. CDR3 bases: TGCGCCAGCAGCCAGACAGGGGGCCCTGAAGCTTTCTTT. Amino acids: CASSQTGGPEAFF.

This chain uses TRBV7-2 with TRBJ1-2; 7 bases align to TRBD1. Trimming took 5 bases from V and 5 from J; bases not matched to a gene: 5. The CDR3 runs to 13 residues. In germline, CDR1 is SGHTA, CDR2 FQGNSA. The CDR3 region has the DNA TGTGCCAGCAGCCCCGACAGGGCTTATGGCTACACCTTC. Translated, it gives CASSPDRAYGYTF.

The V call is TRBV14, the J call TRBJ2-1, with TRBD2 matching 7 bases. The CDR3 has 15 residues. Germline V lookup: CDR1 SGHDN, CDR2 FVKESK. Trimming removed 1 base from V and 8 bases from J; junction bases left unmatched: 8. The CDR3 DNA reads TGTGCCAGCAGCCAAGGCGGCGGGAGTGCATATGAGCAGTTCTTC. Protein sequence: CASSQGGGSAYEQFF.

This chain uses TRBV11-3 with TRBJ2-2, with D perhaps matching TRBD2 (7 bases). V lost 8 bases and J 6 bases, leaving 22 bases between the germline ends. Per germline, CDR1 SGHNT and CDR2 YENEEA. This CDR3 spans 16 amino acids. CDR3 sequence: CASRKGGGDEPGELFF. The CDR3 DNA reads as TGTGCCAGCCGCAAGGGGGGGGGAGACGAACCCGGGGAGCTGTTTTTT. The full variable domain, rest sourced from reference TRBV11-3 and TRBJ2-2, is EAGVVQSPRYKIIEKKQPVAFWCNPISGHNTLYWYLQNLGQGPELLIRYENEEAVDDSQLPKDRFSAERLKGVDSTLKIQPAELGDSAVYLCASRKGGGDEPGELFFGEGSRLTVL.

V and J are TRBV28 and TRBJ2-5, with TRBD2 matching over 7 bases. The CDR3 runs to 15 residues. The germline V gene encodes CDR1 MDHEN and CDR2 SYDVKM. After removal of 2 bases from V and 0 bases from J, the junction contained 3 bases not matched to a gene. In nucleotides, the CDR3 is TGTGCCAGCAGTTTAGCGGGAGTAAACCAAGAGACCCAGTACTTC. Its protein is CASSLAGVNQETQYF.

The table lists this clone with a few counts. A much larger clone lies a single base off, so this may be a read error. The chain employs TRBV11-3 and TRBJ2-3; 14 bases are shared with TRBD2. CDR1 and CDR2 from the germline V gene are SGHNT and YENEEA. The CDR3 extends over 16 amino acids. V dropped 6 bases and J dropped 3; count of bases not matched to a gene: 5. The CDR3 sequence is CASSSGTSGSTDTQYF. For the CDR3, the DNA is TGTGCCAGCAGTTCCGGGACTAGCGGGAGTACAGATACGCAGTATTTT. The whole variable domain, remainder taken from reference TRBV11-3 and TRBJ2-3, is EAGVVQSPRYKIIEKKQPVAFWCNPISGHNTLYWYLQNLGQGPELLIRYENEEAVDDSQLPKDRFSAERLKGVDSTLKIQPAELGDSAVYLCASSSGTSGSTDTQYFGPGTRLTVL.

The chain couples TRBV7-8 to TRBJ2-6; TRBD2 aligns across 10 bases. V lost 7 bases and J lost 0; bases outside the gene matches: 9. Germline CDR1 is SGHVS and CDR2 is FQNEAQ. The CDR3 is made up of 18 amino acids. CDR3 in amino acids: CASTPTSGPFSGANVLTF. The CDR3, as DNA: TGTGCCAGCACCCCGACTAGCGGGCCATTCTCTGGGGCCAACGTCCTGACTTTC.

The chain recombines TRBV9 with TRBJ1-1; 7 bases align to TRBD1. Germline trimming cut 3 bases from V and 4 bases from J; bases unmatched to any gene: 12. Looked up from germline, CDR1 is SGDLS and CDR2 is YYNGEE. This CDR3 contains 16 residues. The CDR3 region is CASSAILRDRLTEAFF. CDR3 nucleotides: TGTGCCAGCAGCGCCATTCTCCGGGACAGACTCACTGAAGCTTTCTTT.

The chain is built from TRBV25-1 and TRBJ2-7; 7 positions agree with TRBD1. The germline CDR1 and CDR2 sequences are MGHDK and SYGVNS. CDR3 length: 14 amino acids. J lost 2 bases, V lost 4 bases, and 5 bases had no gene match. The CDR3 region has the DNA TGTGCCAGCAGTGTACCGGGACAGCCCTACGAGCAGTACTTC. Its translation: CASSVPGQPYEQYF.

V gene TRBV5-5 combines with J gene TRBJ2-7; 10 bases match TRBD1. The germline CDR1 and CDR2 sequences are SGHKS and YYEKEE (reference sequence). The junction had 5 bases not matched to a gene; V was cut back by 3 bases and J by 2 bases. This CDR3 has 15 residues. The CDR3 sequence: CASSWGTGVTYEQYV. The CDR3 DNA sequence: TGTGCCAGCAGCTGGGGGACAGGGGTTACCTACGAGCAGTACGTC.

The V gene is TRBV10-1, the J gene TRBJ1-1; D remains unclear. The germline V gene encodes CDR1 WNHNN and CDR2 SYGVQD (reference sequence). Trimming removed 4 bases at V and 1 base at J, with 4 bases between. The CDR3 is made up of 12 amino acids. CDR3 bases: TGCGCCAGCAGTGCCCAGAACACTGAAGCTTTCTTT. This gives the protein CASSAQNTEAFF.

V gene TRBV19 combines with J gene TRBJ1-2; 8 bases line up with TRBD1. Germline V gene lookup returns CDR1 LNHDA and CDR2 SQIVND (reference sequence). The trim removed 1 base at V and 8 bases at J, leaving 9 bases unmatched. The CDR3 contains 15 residues. CDR3 nucleotides: TGTGCCAGTAGTATAGGCCCCGACAGGGGCTTAGGCTACACCTTC. This codes for CASSIGPDRGLGYTF.

This sequence joins TRBV2 and TRBJ1-2, with D tentatively TRBD1 (5 bases). The CDR3 loop spans 13 amino acids. Germline values: CDR1 SNHLY, CDR2 FYNNEI. The V end was cut by 6 bases, the J end by 4 bases, with 12 bases between. The CDR3 reads CASRRQIGYGYTF. The CDR3 DNA sequence: TGTGCCAGCAGGAGACAGATCGGCTATGGCTACACCTTC.

The V and J genes are TRBV20-1 and TRBJ1-2; TRBD1 matches at 10 bases. Trimming cost V 3 bases and J 10 bases; bases outside gene matches: 8. CDR1 and CDR2 (germline): DFQATT, SNEGSKA (reference sequence). This CDR3 region has 13 residues. The CDR3 DNA follows: TGCAGTGCTAGTTCGGGACAGGGGTTGCCCTACACCTTC. Amino acids: CSASSGQGLPYTF.

The chain recombines TRBV2 with TRBJ2-3; 11 positions agree with TRBD2. The CDR3 runs to 15 residues. The V segment lost 6 bases and the J segment 5 bases; nucleotides outside the gene matches: 7. Germline-derived CDR1 and CDR2 are SNHLY and FYNNEI. The DNA of the CDR3 is TGTGCCAGCAGACCTCGACTAGCGGGACAAGATACGCAGTATTTT. Translating it yields CASRPRLAGQDTQYF.

The CDR3: CASSAGGESSYEQYF. The CDR3 DNA follows: TGTGCCAGCAGCGCAGGGGGCGAGAGCTCCTACGAGCAGTACTTC. This chain connects TRBV5-5 to TRBJ2-7; 8 bases map to TRBD1. Unmatched junction bases numbered 6, after V lost 4 bases and J lost 0 bases. This CDR3 region has 15 residues. CDR1 is SGHKS and CDR2 is YYEKEE in the germline V gene (reference sequence).

The chain employs TRBV7-8 and TRBJ2-1, with 9 bases fitting TRBD1. Germline CDR1 and CDR2: SGHVS and FQNEAQ. CDR3 length equals 16 residues. V shed 5 bases, J shed 0 bases, and the junction held 5 bases outside the gene matches. The CDR3 nucleotides are TGTGCCAGCAGCCGGGACAGGGCAAGCTCCTACAATGAGCAGTTCTTC. This gives the protein CASSRDRASSYNEQFF.

The chain couples TRBV5-6 to TRBJ2-2; 9 nucleotides align to TRBD2. The trim removed 0 bases at V and 7 bases at J, leaving 7 bases unmatched. The CDR3 has 16 amino acids. Per the germline V gene, CDR1 is SGHDT and CDR2 is YYEEEE. This chain's CDR3 is CASSLELAGSIGELFF. In DNA form, the CDR3 reads TGTGCCAGCAGCTTGGAGCTAGCGGGATCGATCGGGGAGCTGTTTTTT. Drawing the rest from reference TRBV5-6 and TRBJ2-2, the complete variable domain is DAGVTQSPTHLIKTRGQQVTLRCSPKSGHDTVSWYQQALGQGPQFIFQYYEEEERQRGNFPDRFSGHQFPNYSSELNVNALLLGDSALYLCASSLELAGSIGELFFGEGSRLTVL.

Only a few counts were recorded for this clone. The chain couples TRBV11-2 to TRBJ1-2; D is possibly TRBD1 (6 bases). With 5 bases removed from V and 4 bases from J, the gap between germline ends came to 14 bases. This CDR3 has 14 residues. CDR1 SGHAT and CDR2 FQNNGV come from the germline V gene. The CDR3 nucleotides are TGTGCCAGCAGCCAACAACGGACAGTCTATGGCTACACCTTC. Its translation is CASSQQRTVYGYTF.

The rearrangement joins TRBV12-3 or TRBV12-4 to TRBJ2-5; D is perhaps TRBD1 (6 bases). V was pared by 6 bases and J by 7 bases, with 15 bases between. The CDR3 is 13 amino acids. Here the CDR3 reads CASSWDIGGTQYF. The CDR3 bases are TGTGCCAGCAGCTGGGACATTGGTGGGACCCAGTACTTC.

V is TRBV2 and J is TRBJ1-2; perhaps TRBD1 as D (5 bases). Germline loops: CDR1 SNHLY, CDR2 FYNNEI. There are 13 residues in the CDR3. V shed 6 bases and J shed 8 bases, with 16 bases lying between them. Here the CDR3 reads CASSDAGYGGYTF. The CDR3 nucleotides are TGTGCCAGCAGCGATGCAGGGTATGGAGGCTACACCTTC.

V gene TRBV18 combines with J gene TRBJ2-7, with D unclear. Germline values: CDR1 KGHSH, CDR2 LQKENI. The length of the CDR3 is 12 residues. V gave up 6 bases and J gave up 0 bases, with 6 bases separating them. The CDR3 DNA reads TGTGCCAGCTCGGGCAGCTCCTACGAGCAGTACTTC. It yields the protein CASSGSSYEQYF. The entire variable domain, with the rest obtained from reference TRBV18 and TRBJ2-7, is as follows: NAGVMQNPRHLVRRRGQEARLRCSPMKGHSHVYWYRQLPEEGLKFMVYLQKENIIDESGMPKERFSAEFPKEGPSILRIQQVVRGDSAAYFCASSGSSYEQYFGPGTRLTVT.

This clone was recorded once. J is TRBJ2-7 and V is TRBV3-1 (or the pseudogene TRBV3-2); D may be TRBD2 (5 bases). V lost 4 bases, J lost 0 bases, and 13 bases lay in between. CDR3 length: 15 residues. Germline V lookup: CDR1 LGHDT, CDR2 YNNKEL (reference sequence). The CDR3 nucleotides read TGTGCCAGCAGCCCCTATAGCGCCTACTCCTACGAGCAGTACTTC. It yields the protein CASSPYSAYSYEQYF.

This sequence joins TRBV6-1 and TRBJ1-2, with D unclear. Trimming removed 3 bases at V and 1 base at J, with 9 bases between. The V gene's germline CDR1 is MNHNS and CDR2 SASEGT. This CDR3 region has 14 residues. DNA for the CDR3: TGTGCCAGCAGTGACCACGGGTTTAACTATGGCTACACCTTC. Protein: CASSDHGFNYGYTF.

The CDR3 loop reads CASSYSGLFQGARYYEQYF. The CDR3 nucleotides are TGCGCCAGCAGTTATTCCGGACTGTTTCAGGGGGCACGATACTACGAGCAGTACTTC. This chain links TRBV10-2 with TRBJ2-7; 8 nucleotides line up with TRBD1. The length of the CDR3 is 19 residues. CDR1 and CDR2 (germline): WSHSY, SAAADI. After removal of 5 bases from V and 3 bases from J, the junction contained 21 bases not matched to a gene.

The V gene is TRBV9, the J gene TRBJ2-5; no clear D. The CDR3 contains 15 residues. Germline V gives CDR1 SGDLS, CDR2 YYNGEE. The germline V and J ends were trimmed by 0 bases and 4 bases, with 13 bases remaining between them. CDR3 protein: CASSVVPLPGETQYF. Written as DNA, the CDR3 is TGTGCCAGCAGCGTAGTCCCCCTTCCGGGAGAGACCCAGTACTTC.

This chain connects TRBV15 to TRBJ2-1, with D uncertain. The V gene lost 0 bases and the J gene lost 10 bases, with 16 bases spanning the gap. The CDR3 length is 15 residues. Germline V gene lookup returns CDR1 LNHNV and CDR2 YYDKDF (reference sequence). CDR3 nucleotide sequence: TGTGCCACCAGCAGAGATAGAGACATCGCTAACGAGCAGTTCTTC. Translating it yields CATSRDRDIANEQFF.

The chain has TRBV5-4 and TRBJ2-6; unclear D gene. Looked up from germline, CDR1 is SGHNT and CDR2 is YYREEE (reference sequence). V was clipped by 4 bases and J by 3 bases, with 14 bases between them. The CDR3 contains 16 residues. CDR3 protein: CASSPGGKRGANVLTF. CDR3 in DNA: TGTGCCAGCAGCCCGGGTGGAAAACGTGGGGCCAACGTCCTGACTTTC.